This paragraph covers one T cell receptor beta chain sequence. Its antigen is currently not known. No per-base quality is available; no much larger clone lies one base away. The immunoSEQ hsTCRB v3.0 assay was used at survey level resolution for TRB variable region sequencing. The target sequencing depth for TRB was about 40,000-55,000 T-cell genomes per sample. Pooled TRB libraries were sequenced on an Illumina MiSeq with a v3 150-cycle kit. Under the source paper's analysis protocol: Repertoire analysis was performed in R inside a reproducible Nextflow workflow that covered QC, data transformation and analysis. LymphoSeq2, an R package for exploring AIRR-Seq data, was used to implement the custom analyses. A few samples that produced fewer than 5000 total TRB sequences were removed, so 200 or so HIV repertoires were analyzed. Of the roughly 190 retained HIV repertoires, about 60 were collected before and more than 120 after ART initiation. Repertoires were downsampled to 5000 TRB nucleotide sequences, and summary statistics were averaged over 100 downsampling iterations. The analysis kept only TRB sequences whose CDR3 regions were at least seven amino acids long. A Shannon entropy-derived clonality score and the Gini coefficient were used to measure diversity. In the repertoire networks, any two of the top 5000 CDR3 amino acid sequences were linked whenever the two sequences differed by an edit distance of one. For TRB CDR3 amino acid sequences, antigen specificity groups and MHC restriction were predicted with GLIPH2. Known CMV, EBV, HIV or tissue antigen associations were flagged by matching CDR3 amino acid sequences against VDJdb and McPAS-TCR. Pre-ART, post-ART and control groups were compared with Wilcoxon signed-rank tests and Holm-Bonferroni correction. The table was pulled from immuneACCESS by TCRdb, which kept in-frame rearrangements only. Such tables lose some clones; where checked, under half of the loss comes from unresolved V genes, and the rest has no known cause. V and J calls and clone size are as listed in that table; D and trimming were resolved from the DNA. This sample gives 30,000 to 40,000 clones in total; about four fifths of them show up just once. The top ten clones comprise over 6.5% of the sample.

To be included, a participant needed at least one PBMC sample from before ART initiation plus at least two post-ART samples. Every participant with HIV received treatment in the United States of America. Cryopreserved samples of about 0.95-10 million PBMC were thawed and washed before DNA extraction. At the time of the earliest PBMC sample for each participant with HIV, ages ranged from roughly 20 to 54 years. PBMC samples from each participant spanned 1-4 timepoints before ART initiation and 2-8 timepoints after ART initiation, with a median of 7 samples. Serial HIV viral load, CD4+ T-cell count, ART history and demographic data were obtained for every participant. A Qiagen kit on a QIAcube was used to extract genomic DNA from unsorted PBMC, with samples processed in batches of 12. The sample originates from a study of long-term antiretroviral therapy in people with HIV (dated by TCRdb to the early 2020s). Regarding the research as a whole: The earliest samples were collected about a decade before the 2015 WHO recommendation for immediate ART, when ART was typically delayed until CD4 counts fell. A retrospective serial study tested whether ART initiation and durable HIV suppression were associated with changes in peripheral blood TRB repertoire composition and diversity. A total of over 150 cryopreserved PBMC samples came from 25 to 30 adults with confirmed HIV infection and were collected serially over a mean of roughly six years (range 1-12). About 35% of the 30 participants with HIV were female. Test extractions of a monoclonal T-cell line alongside 30 or so polyclonal samples showed no cross-contamination during QIAcube processing.

What the authors observed across the whole study: HIV repertoires had narrower CDR3 length ranges than controls, and the network structure suggested an antigen-experienced repertoire that shifted only slightly toward naive after ART. Limited PBMC availability meant only the TCR beta chain was sequenced, without alpha chain pairing. Inferences about post-ART repertoire changes were limited because no data were available on ART adherence, viral resistance or therapy changes. Expanded TRB clones identified before ART initiation dominated the repertoire across all time points, though the dominance fluctuated and decreased in many PLHIV after ART. ART initiation was associated with a significant increase in TRB diversity, but diversity stayed significantly below transplant donor controls even after long-term ART. The samples span the years 2004 to 2017, and the ART regimens used may be less effective than current regimens. Because pre-ART samples had limited cell numbers, unsorted PBMC were profiled rather than sorted CD4+ and CD8+ T cells.

Sequenced here: unsorted PBMCs, sampled 0.4 years before starting antiretroviral therapy. The TCR comes from a man aged 18 to 29 with HIV.

CDR3 loop: CSVVGLAVDSYEQYF. The DNA sequence is given as TGCAGCGTTGTAGGGCTAGCGGTCGACTCCTACGAGCAGTACTTC. The rearrangement combines TRBV29-1 with TRBJ2-7; the central 7 bases match TRBD2. Reading from cysteine to phenylalanine, the CDR3 counts 15 amino acids. Only the CDR3 DNA is retained, 45 bases long and in frame from the first base. Germline trimming amounts to 4 bases on V and 0 bases on J, with 9 as the count of junction bases outside the gene matches. As encoded in the germline V gene, CDR1 is SQVTM while CDR2 is ANQGSEA.